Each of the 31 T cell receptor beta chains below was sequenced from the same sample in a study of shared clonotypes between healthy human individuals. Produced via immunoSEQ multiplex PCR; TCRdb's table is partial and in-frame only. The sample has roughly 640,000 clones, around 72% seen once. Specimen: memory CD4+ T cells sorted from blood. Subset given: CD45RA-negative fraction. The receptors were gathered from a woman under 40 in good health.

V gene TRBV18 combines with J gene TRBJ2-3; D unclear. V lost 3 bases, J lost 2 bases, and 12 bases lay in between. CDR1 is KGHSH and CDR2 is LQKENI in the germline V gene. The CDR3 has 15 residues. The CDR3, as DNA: TGTGCCAGCTCACCCCCCGCACGCGCCACAGATACGCAGTATTTT. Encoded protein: CASSPPARATDTQYF.

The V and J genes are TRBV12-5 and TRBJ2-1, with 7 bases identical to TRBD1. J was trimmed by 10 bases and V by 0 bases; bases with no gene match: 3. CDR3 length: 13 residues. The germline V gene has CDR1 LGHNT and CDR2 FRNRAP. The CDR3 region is CASGLVGGKEQFF. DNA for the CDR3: TGTGCTAGTGGTTTGGTAGGGGGCAAAGAGCAGTTCTTC.

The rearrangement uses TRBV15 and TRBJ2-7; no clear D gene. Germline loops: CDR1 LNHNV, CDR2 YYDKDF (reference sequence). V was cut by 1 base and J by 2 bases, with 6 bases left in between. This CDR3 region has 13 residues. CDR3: CATSRVATYEQYF. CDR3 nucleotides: TGTGCCACCAGCAGAGTGGCGACCTACGAGCAGTACTTC.

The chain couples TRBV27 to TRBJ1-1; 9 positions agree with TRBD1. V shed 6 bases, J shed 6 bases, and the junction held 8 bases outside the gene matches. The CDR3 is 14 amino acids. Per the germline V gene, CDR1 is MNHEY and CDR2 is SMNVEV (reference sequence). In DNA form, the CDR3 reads TGTGCCAGCAGCGCCGGGACAGGGTGGGCTGAAGCTTTCTTT. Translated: CASSAGTGWAEAFF.

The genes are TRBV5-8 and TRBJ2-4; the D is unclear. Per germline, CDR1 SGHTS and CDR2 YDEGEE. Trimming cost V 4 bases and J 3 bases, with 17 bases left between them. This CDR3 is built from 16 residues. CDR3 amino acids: CASSPAGAGVKNIQYF. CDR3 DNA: TGTGCCAGCAGCCCTGCCGGAGCTGGGGTCAAAAACATTCAGTACTTC. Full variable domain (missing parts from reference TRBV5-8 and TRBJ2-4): EAGVTQSPTHLIKTRGQQATLRCSPISGHTSVYWYQQALGLGLQFLLWYDEGEERNRGNFPPRFSGRQFPNYSSELNVNALELEDSALYLCASSPAGAGVKNIQYFGAGTRLSVL.

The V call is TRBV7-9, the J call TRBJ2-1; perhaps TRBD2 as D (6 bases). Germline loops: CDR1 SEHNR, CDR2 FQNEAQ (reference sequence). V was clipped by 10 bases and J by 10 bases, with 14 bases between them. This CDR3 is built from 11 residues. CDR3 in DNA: TGTGCCATATTGGGGCTAGCGGAGCAGTTCTTC. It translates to CAILGLAEQFF. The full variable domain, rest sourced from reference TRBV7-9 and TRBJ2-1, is DTGVSQNPRHKITKRGQNVTFRCDPISEHNRLYWYRQTLGQGPEFLTYFQNEAQLEKSRLLSDRFSAERPKGSFSTLEIQRTEQGDSAMYLCAILGLAEQFFGPGTRLTVL.

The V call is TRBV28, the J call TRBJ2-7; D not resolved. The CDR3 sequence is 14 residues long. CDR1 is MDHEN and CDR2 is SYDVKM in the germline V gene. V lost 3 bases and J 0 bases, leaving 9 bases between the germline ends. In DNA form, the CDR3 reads TGTGCCAGCAGTTTTTGGGTCAGCTCCTACGAGCAGTACTTC. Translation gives CASSFWVSSYEQYF. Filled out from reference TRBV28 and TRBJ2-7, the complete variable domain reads DVKVTQSSRYLVKRTGEKVFLECVQDMDHENMFWYRQDPGLGLRLIYFSYDVKMKEKGDIPEGYSVSREKKERFSLILESASTNQTSMYLCASSFWVSSYEQYFGPGTRLTVT.

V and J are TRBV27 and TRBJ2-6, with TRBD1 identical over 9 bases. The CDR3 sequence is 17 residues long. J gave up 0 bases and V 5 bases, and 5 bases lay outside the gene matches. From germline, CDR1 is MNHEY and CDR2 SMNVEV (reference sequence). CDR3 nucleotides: TGTGCCAGCAGTAGGGACAGGGCCCGCTCTGGGGCCAACGTCCTGACTTTC. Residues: CASSRDRARSGANVLTF.

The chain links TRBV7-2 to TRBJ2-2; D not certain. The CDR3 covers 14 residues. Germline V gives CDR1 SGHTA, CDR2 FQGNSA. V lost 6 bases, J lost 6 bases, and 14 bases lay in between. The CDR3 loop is CASSSFGKAGELFF. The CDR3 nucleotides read TGTGCCAGCAGTAGCTTTGGGAAGGCCGGGGAGCTGTTTTTT.

CDR3 nucleotides: TGTGCCAGCAGTTTAGGGGACATCCTAAGCAATCAGCCCCAGCATTTT. Translating it yields CASSLGDILSNQPQHF. The rearrangement links TRBV28 to TRBJ1-5; possible D gene TRBD1, 6 bases. The V end was cut by 2 bases, the J end by 1 base, with 12 bases between. CDR1 and CDR2 from the germline V gene are MDHEN and SYDVKM. This CDR3 has 16 residues.

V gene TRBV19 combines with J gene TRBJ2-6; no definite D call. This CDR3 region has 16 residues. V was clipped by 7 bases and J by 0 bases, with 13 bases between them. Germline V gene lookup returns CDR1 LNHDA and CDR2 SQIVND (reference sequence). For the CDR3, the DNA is TGTGCCAGTACCCATGGGCGGTACTCTGGGGCCAACGTCCTGACTTTC. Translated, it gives CASTHGRYSGANVLTF.

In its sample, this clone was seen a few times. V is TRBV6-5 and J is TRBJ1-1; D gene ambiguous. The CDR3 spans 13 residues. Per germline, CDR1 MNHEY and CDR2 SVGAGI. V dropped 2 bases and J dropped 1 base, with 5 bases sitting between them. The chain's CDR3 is CASSYSSNTEAFF. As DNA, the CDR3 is TGTGCCAGCAGTTACAGTTCGAACACTGAAGCTTTCTTT.

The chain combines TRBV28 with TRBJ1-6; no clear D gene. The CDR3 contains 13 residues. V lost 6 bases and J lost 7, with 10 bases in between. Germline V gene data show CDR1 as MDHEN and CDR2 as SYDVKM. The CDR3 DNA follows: TGTGCCAGCAGGGTGGCACCAAATTCACCCCTCCACTTT. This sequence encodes CASRVAPNSPLHF. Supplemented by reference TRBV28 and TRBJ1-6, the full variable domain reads DVKVTQSSRYLVKRTGEKVFLECVQDMDHENMFWYRQDPGLGLRLIYFSYDVKMKEKGDIPEGYSVSREKKERFSLILESASTNQTSMYLCASRVAPNSPLHFGNGTRLTVT.

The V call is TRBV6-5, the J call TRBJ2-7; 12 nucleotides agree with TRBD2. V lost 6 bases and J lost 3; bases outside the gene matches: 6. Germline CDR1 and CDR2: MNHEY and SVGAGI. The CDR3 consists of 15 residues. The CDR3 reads CASRVLAGGHYEQYF. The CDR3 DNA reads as TGTGCCAGCAGAGTACTAGCGGGAGGCCACTACGAGCAGTACTTC.

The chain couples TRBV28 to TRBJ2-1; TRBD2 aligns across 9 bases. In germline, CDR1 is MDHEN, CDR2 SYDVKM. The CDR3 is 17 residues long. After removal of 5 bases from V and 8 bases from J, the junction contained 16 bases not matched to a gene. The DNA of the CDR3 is TGTGCCAGCAGTCCAGGTTTAGCGGGAGTGGGTTTGGATGAGCAGTTCTTC. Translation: CASSPGLAGVGLDEQFF.

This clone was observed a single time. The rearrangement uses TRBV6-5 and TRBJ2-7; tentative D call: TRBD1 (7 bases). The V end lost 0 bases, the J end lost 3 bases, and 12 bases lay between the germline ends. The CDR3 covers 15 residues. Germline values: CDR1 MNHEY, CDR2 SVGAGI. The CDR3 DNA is TGTGCCAGCAGTTACTCTTCGCAGGGGGGCTACGAGCAGTACTTC. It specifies CASSYSSQGGYEQYF.

The CDR3 DNA sequence: TGTGCCAGTAGTAGGCAGGGGAAAGAATATGGCTACACCTTC. This sequence encodes CASSRQGKEYGYTF. The chain carries TRBV19 and TRBJ1-2, with D tentatively TRBD1 (6 bases). Between the trimmed V and J ends, which lost 4 bases and 5 bases, there was a span of 14 bases. CDR3 length equals 14 residues. CDR1 is LNHDA and CDR2 is SQIVND in the germline V gene (reference sequence).

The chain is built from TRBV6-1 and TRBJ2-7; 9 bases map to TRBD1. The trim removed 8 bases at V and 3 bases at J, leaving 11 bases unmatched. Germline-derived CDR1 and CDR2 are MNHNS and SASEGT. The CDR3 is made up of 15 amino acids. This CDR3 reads CASLGTGIPFYEQYF. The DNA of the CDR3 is TGTGCCAGCTTGGGGACAGGGATTCCCTTCTACGAGCAGTACTTC.

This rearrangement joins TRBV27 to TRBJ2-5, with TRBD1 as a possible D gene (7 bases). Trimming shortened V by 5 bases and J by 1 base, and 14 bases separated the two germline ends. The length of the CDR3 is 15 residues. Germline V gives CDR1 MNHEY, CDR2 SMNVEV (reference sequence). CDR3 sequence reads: CASSGGGPLQETQYF. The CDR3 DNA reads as TGTGCCAGCAGTGGAGGGGGCCCTCTCCAAGAGACCCAGTACTTC.

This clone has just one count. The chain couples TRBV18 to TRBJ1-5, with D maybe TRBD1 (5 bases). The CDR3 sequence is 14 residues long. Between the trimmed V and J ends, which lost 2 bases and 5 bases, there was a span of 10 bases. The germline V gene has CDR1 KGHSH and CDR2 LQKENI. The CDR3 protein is CASSPSAGDQPQHF. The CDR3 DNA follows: TGTGCCAGCTCACCATCGGCGGGGGATCAGCCCCAGCATTTT.

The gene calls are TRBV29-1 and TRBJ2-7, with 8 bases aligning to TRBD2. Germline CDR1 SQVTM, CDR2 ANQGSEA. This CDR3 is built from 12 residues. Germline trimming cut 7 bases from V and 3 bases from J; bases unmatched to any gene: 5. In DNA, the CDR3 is TGCAGCGCCCGGGAGGGGATCTACGAGCAGTACTTC. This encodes CSAREGIYEQYF.

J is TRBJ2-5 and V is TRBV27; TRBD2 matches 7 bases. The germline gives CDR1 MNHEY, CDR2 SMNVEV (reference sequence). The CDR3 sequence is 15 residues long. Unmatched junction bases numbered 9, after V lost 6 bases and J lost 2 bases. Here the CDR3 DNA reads TGTGCCAGCAGACTTAGCGGGCGATTACAAGAGACCCAGTACTTC. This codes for CASRLSGRLQETQYF.

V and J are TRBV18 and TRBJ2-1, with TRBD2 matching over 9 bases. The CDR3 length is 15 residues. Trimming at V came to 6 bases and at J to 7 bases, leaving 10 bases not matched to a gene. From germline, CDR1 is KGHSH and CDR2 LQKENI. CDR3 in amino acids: CASSRRAGGPNEQFF. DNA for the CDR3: TGTGCCAGCTCCCGTCGGGCGGGAGGGCCGAATGAGCAGTTCTTC.

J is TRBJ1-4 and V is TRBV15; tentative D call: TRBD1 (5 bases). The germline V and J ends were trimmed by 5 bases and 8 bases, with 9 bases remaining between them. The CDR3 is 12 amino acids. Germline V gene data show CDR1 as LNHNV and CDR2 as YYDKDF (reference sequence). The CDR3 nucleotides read TGTGCCACCAGCCTAAGGGGAGAAAAACTGTTTTTT. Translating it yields CATSLRGEKLFF.

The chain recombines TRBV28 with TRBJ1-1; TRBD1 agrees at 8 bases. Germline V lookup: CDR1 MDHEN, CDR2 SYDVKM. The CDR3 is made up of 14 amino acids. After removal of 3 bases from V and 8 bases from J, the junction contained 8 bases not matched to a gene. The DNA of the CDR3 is TGTGCCAGCAGTTTTCCCCCCCGGGACAGGGAAGCTTTCTTT. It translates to CASSFPPRDREAFF.

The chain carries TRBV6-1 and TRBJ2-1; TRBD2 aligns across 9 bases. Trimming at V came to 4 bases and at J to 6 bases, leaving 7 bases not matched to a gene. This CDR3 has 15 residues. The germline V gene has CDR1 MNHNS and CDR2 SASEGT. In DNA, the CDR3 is TGTGCCAGCAGTGGAGGCGGGAGGGGCCTCAATGAGCAGTTCTTC. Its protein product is CASSGGGRGLNEQFF.

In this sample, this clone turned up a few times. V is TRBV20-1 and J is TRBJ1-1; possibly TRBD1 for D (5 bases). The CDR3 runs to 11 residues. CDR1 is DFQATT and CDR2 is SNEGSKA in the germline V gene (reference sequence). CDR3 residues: CRPGSGFMAFF. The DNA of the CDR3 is TGCAGACCCGGTTCAGGGTTCATGGCTTTCTTT.

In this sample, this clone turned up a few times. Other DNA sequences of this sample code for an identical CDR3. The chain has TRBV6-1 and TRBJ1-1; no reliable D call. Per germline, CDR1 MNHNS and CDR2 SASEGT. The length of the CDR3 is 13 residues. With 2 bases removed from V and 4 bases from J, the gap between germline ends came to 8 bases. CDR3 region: CASSELGGTEAFF. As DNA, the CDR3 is TGTGCCAGCAGTGAACTAGGAGGCACTGAAGCTTTCTTT.

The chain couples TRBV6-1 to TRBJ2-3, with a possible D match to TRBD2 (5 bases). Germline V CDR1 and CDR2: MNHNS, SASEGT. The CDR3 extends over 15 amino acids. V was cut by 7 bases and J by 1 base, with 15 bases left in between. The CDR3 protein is CASNGRGRGTDTQYF. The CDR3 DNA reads TGTGCCAGCAATGGTCGAGGGCGGGGCACAGATACGCAGTATTTT.

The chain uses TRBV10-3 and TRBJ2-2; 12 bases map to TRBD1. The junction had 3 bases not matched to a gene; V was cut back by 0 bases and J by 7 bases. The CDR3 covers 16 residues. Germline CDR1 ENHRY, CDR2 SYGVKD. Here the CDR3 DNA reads TGTGCCATCAGTGAGTCGGGACAGGGGGCAAACGGGGAGCTGTTTTTT. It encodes CAISESGQGANGELFF.

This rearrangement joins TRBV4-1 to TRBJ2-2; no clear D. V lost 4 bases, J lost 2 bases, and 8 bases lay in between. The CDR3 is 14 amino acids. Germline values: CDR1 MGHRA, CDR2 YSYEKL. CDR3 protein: CASSPDRNTGELFF. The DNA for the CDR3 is TGCGCCAGCAGCCCGGATAGAAACACCGGGGAGCTGTTTTTT.